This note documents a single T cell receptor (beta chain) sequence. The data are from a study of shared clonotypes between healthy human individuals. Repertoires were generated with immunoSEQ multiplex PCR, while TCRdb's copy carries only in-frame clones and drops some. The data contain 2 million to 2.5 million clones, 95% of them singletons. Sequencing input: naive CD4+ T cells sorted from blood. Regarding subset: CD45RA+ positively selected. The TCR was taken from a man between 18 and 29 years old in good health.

CDR3 sequence: CASSRSLNTEAFF. The CDR3 DNA follows: TGTGCCAGCAGCCGATCCTTGAACACTGAAGCTTTCTTT. This chain connects TRBV11-1 to TRBJ1-1; D uncertain. Trimming removed 5 bases from V and 0 bases from J, with 7 bases in between. The length of the CDR3 is 13 residues. Germline V CDR1 and CDR2: SGHAT, FQDESV (reference sequence).